These 6 T cell receptor beta chains originate from one sample sequenced in a study of monozygotic twins with inflammatory bowel disease. TCRdb re-called the 5' RACE reads and shows each CDR3 protein once, DNA omitted. The sample holds 400,000 to 500,000 distinct CDR3 sequences. Sequenced input: blood. The receptors come from a human donor with ulcerative colitis or Crohn's disease, or a healthy co-twin of an affected twin (not recorded which).

The rearrangement joins TRBV9 to TRBJ2-2; there is no DNA to check the TCRdb D call of TRBD2. This CDR3 has 16 amino acids. From germline, CDR1 is SGDLS and CDR2 YYNGEE. The CDR3 sequence: CASSAPGSGRAGELFF.

The chain employs TRBV20-1 and TRBJ2-1; TCRdb reports TRBD2, a call that lacks DNA to check it against. The CDR3 consists of 16 residues. CDR1 and CDR2 from the germline V gene are DFQATT and SNEGSKA (reference sequence). CDR3 region: CSADLVAGGGNNEQFF.

The chain combines TRBV20-1 with TRBJ2-6. Germline CDR1 and CDR2: DFQATT and SNEGSKA (reference sequence). This CDR3 comprises 15 residues. CDR3 in amino acids: CSARDTAAGANVLTF.

This chain uses TRBV5-1 with TRBJ1-4. The CDR3 extends over 13 amino acids. Germline V gene data show CDR1 as SGHRS and CDR2 as YFSETQ. This CDR3 reads CASSFGRNEKLFF.

The gene calls are TRBV12-3 or TRBV12-4 and TRBJ1-2; the D gene TCRdb calls, TRBD1, cannot be checked with no DNA. This CDR3 spans 11 amino acids. This chain's CDR3 is CASGEGGGYTF.

The chain links TRBV7-9 to TRBJ2-5; absent DNA, TCRdb's TRBD1 call cannot be checked. The CDR3 loop spans 13 amino acids. Germline V CDR1 and CDR2: SEHNR, FQNEAQ (reference sequence). CDR3: CASSFRGEETQYF.